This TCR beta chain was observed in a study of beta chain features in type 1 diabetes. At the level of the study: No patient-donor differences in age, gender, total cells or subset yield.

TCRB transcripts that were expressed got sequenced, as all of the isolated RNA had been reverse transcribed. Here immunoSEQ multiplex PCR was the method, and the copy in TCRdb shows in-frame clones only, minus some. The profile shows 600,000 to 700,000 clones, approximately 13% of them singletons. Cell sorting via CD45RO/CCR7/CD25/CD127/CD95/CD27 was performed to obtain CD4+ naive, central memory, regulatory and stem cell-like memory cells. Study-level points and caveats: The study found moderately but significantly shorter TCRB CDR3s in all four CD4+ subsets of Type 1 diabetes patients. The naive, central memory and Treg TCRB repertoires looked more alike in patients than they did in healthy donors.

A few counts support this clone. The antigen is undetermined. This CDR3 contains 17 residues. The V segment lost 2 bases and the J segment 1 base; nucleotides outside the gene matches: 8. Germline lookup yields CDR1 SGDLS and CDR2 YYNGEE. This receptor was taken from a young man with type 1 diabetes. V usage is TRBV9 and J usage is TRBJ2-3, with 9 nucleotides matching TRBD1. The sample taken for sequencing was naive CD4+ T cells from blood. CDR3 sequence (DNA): TGTGCCAGCAGCGTTCGAACAGGGGGCGAGGGCACAGATACGCAGTATTTT. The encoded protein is CASSVRTGGEGTDTQYF.